One T cell receptor beta chain is described in this entry. No antigen is known for it. Looked up from germline, CDR1 is MNHEY and CDR2 is SVGEGT. The CDR3 totals 16 residues. V lost 2 bases and J lost 1; bases outside the gene matches: 3. Two oligonucleotides, mixed equimolar, formed the beta constant-region primer covering TRBC1 and TRBC2. Nested alpha and beta constant-region primers with the SP2 primer drove four PCR rounds on ligated cDNA. TCRdb re-analysed the UMI-ligation and nested PCR reads in MiXCR, keeping a single row per CDR3 protein. The sample gives 150,000 or so distinct CDR3 sequences, about 20% of which show up once; about 0.11% is in the top ten. The data are from a study of naive and memory T cell subsets. The study's findings and limits: Possibly reflecting memory cells re-expressing CD45RA, a few larger clonotypes occurred in naive repertoires, especially CD8. Clonotypes here are unpaired alpha or beta chain sequences.

Overnight CMV lysate stimulation of fresh PBMCs defined donor CMV status by CD4+ IFNgamma. The V call is TRBV6-2 or TRBV6-3, the J call TRBJ2-4; 9 bases map to TRBD2. The sample consisted of naive CD4+ T cells from blood. This clonotype originated in a human donor in good health. CDR3 DNA sequence: TGTGCCAGCAGTTACCTGGCGGGAGGGGCCAAAAACATTCAGTACTTC. The encoded protein is CASSYLAGGAKNIQYF.